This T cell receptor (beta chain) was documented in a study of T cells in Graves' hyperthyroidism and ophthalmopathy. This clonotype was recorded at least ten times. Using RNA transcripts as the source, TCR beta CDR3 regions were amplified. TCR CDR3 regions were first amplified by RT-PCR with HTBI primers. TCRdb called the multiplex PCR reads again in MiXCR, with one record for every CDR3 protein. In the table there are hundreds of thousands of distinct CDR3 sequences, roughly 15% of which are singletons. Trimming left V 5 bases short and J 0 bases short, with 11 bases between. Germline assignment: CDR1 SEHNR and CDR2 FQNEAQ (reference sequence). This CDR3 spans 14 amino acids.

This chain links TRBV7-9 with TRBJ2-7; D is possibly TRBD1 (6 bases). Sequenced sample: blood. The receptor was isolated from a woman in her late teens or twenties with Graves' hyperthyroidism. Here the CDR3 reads CASSPTGNSYEQYF. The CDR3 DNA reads TGTGCCAGCAGCCCGACAGGAAACTCCTACGAGCAGTACTTC.